The 8 T cell receptor beta chains below were found in one sample sequenced in a study of regulatory T cells in long-lasting Graves disease. Described time point: persistent/refractory GD, antithyroid drugs over 5 years with positive TRAb. Generation of the TCR library employed RNA extracted from PBMCs. Both iRepertoire HTBI primers and Arm-PCR of CDR3 regions were used to build the TCR beta libraries. TCRdb independently ran MiXCR on the multiplex PCR reads; one entry per CDR3 protein. There are 350,000 to 500,000 distinct CDR3 sequences in the sample; around 23% occur only once, and 14% lies in the top ten. Sample: peripheral blood mononuclear cells (PBMCs), taken when the disease was refractory, from a patient treated with antithyroid drugs. All receptors derive from a female donor with Graves disease.

This clonotype turned up a few times. The chain joins TRBV3-1 to TRBJ2-2; the D is unclear. The germline CDR1 and CDR2 sequences are LGHDT and YNNKEL (reference sequence). The CDR3 sequence is 14 residues long. The V end lost 1 base, the J end lost 6 bases, and 9 bases lay between the germline ends. The chain's CDR3 is CASSQGWGSGELFF. CDR3 coding DNA: TGTGCCAGCAGCCAAGGATGGGGATCCGGGGAGCTGTTTTTT.

This chain uses TRBV6-4 with TRBJ2-4, with unresolved D. This CDR3 region has 13 residues. Trimming stripped 7 bases from V and 0 bases from J, with 7 bases between. CDR1 and CDR2 from the germline V gene are MRHNA and SNTAGT. CDR3 loop: CASKPLAKNIQYF. The CDR3 DNA sequence: TGTGCCAGCAAGCCCTTAGCCAAAAACATTCAGTACTTC.

The J gene is TRBJ1-5, the V gene TRBV30; D is uncertain. The CDR3 contains 14 residues. The V end lost 4 bases, the J end lost 6 bases, and 16 bases lay between the germline ends. Germline values: CDR1 GTSNPN, CDR2 SVGIG (reference sequence). The CDR3 DNA follows: TGTGCCTGGACTGGAAAGGGTGTTACTCAGCCCCAGCATTTT. Its protein is CAWTGKGVTQPQHF.

This clonotype was seen only a few times. The gene calls are TRBV9 and TRBJ2-7; TRBD1 matches 8 bases. This CDR3 is built from 15 residues. From germline, CDR1 is SGDLS and CDR2 YYNGEE. V lost 2 bases and J lost 0; bases outside the gene matches: 4. The CDR3 coding sequence is TGTGCCAGCAGCGTGACAGGGGACGACTCCTACGAGCAGTACTTC. Protein product: CASSVTGDDSYEQYF. The full variable domain, completed using reference TRBV9 and TRBJ2-7, is DSGVTQTPKHLITATGQRVTLRCSPRSGDLSVYWYQQSLDQGLQFLIQYYNGEERAKGNILERFSAQQFPDLHSELNLSSLELGDSALYFCASSVTGDDSYEQYFGPGTRLTVT.

This clonotype came up many times. The V and J genes are TRBV24-1 and TRBJ2-5; D is ambiguous. The CDR3 loop spans 15 amino acids. Trimming stripped 3 bases from V and 2 bases from J, with 12 bases between. Per the germline V gene, CDR1 is KGHDR and CDR2 is SFDVKD. The CDR3 sequence: CATSDATSIQETQYF. In DNA, the CDR3 is TGTGCCACCAGTGATGCGACGTCCATACAAGAGACCCAGTACTTC.

This chain uses TRBV3-1 with TRBJ1-1, with no clear D. V was trimmed by 3 bases and J by 9 bases, leaving 23 bases between them. This CDR3 is 16 amino acids long. Germline V gene data show CDR1 as LGHDT and CDR2 as YNNKEL (reference sequence). The CDR3 spells CASSQALGGLRSQAFF. In nucleotides, the CDR3 is TGTGCCAGCAGCCAGGCCCTGGGTGGACTGAGATCACAAGCTTTCTTT.

The rearrangement links TRBV30 to TRBJ2-3; D may be TRBD1 (5 bases). The CDR3 consists of 12 residues. V shed 2 bases and J shed 5 bases, with 8 bases lying between them. Germline CDR1 GTSNPN, CDR2 SVGIG (reference sequence). In nucleotides, the CDR3 is TGTGCCTGGAGTAGTAGGGGAGATACGCAGTATTTT. It specifies CAWSSRGDTQYF.

This clonotype was seen a few times. This chain joins TRBV18 and TRBJ1-5; D is uncertain. V was cut by 6 bases and J by 4 bases, with 10 bases left in between. The CDR3 spans 13 residues. Germline CDR1 KGHSH, CDR2 LQKENI. CDR3 protein: CASSGIGNQPQHF. CDR3 in DNA: TGTGCCAGCTCTGGGATCGGGAATCAGCCCCAGCATTTT.